This TCR beta chain was recovered during a study of shared clonotypes between healthy human individuals. Several immunoSEQ plates received, in even portions, the genomic DNA of each subset. Generated by immunoSEQ multiplex PCR, the TCRdb table keeps only in-frame clones and is missing some. Of some 1,600,000 clones listed, 95% to 99% are singletons. Germline V CDR1 and CDR2: SNHLY, FYNNEI. The V gene end was trimmed by 2 bases and the J gene end by 0 bases; junction bases not matched to a gene: 15. The CDR3 is 20 amino acids. The source of this sequence is a young man in good health. Sequencing was done on a sample of naive CD4+ T cells sorted from blood. Subset specified: CD45RA+ positively selected. The V call is TRBV2, the J call TRBJ2-7; 11 bases align to TRBD2. The CDR3 DNA follows: TGTGCCAGCAGTGAACCCCGGACAGGGGCCGGACTAGCGGGCTCCTACGAGCAGTACTTC. Translating gives CASSEPRTGAGLAGSYEQYF.